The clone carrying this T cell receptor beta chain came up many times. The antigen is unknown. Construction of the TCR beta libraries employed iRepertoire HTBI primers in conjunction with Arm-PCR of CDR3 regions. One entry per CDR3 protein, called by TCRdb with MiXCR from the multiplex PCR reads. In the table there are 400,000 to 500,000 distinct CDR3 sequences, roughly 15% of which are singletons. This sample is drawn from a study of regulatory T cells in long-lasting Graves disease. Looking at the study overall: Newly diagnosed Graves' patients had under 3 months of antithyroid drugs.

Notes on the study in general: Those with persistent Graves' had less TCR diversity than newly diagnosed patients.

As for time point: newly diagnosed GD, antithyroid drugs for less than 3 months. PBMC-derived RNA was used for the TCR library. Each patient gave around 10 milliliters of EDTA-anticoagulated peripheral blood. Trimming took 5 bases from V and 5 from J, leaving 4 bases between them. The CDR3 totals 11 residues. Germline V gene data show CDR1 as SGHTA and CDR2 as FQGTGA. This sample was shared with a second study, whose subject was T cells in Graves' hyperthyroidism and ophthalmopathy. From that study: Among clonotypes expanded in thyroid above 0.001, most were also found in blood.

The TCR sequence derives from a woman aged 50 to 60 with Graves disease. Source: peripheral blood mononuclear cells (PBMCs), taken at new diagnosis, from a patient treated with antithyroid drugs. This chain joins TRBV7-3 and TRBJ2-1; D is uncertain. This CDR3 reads CASSTDNEQFF. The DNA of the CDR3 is TGTGCCAGCAGCACCGACAATGAGCAGTTCTTC.